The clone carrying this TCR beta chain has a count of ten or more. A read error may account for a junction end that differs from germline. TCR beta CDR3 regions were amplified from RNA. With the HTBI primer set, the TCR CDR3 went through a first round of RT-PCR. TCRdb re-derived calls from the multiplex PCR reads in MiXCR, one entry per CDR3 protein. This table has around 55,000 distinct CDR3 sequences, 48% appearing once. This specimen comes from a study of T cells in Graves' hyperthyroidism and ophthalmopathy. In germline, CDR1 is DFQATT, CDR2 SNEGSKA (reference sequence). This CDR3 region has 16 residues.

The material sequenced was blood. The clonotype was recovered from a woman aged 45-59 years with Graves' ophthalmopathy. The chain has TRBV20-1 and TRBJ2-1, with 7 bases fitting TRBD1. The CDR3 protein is CSARGQGQSSYNEQSF. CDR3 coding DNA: TGCAGTGCTAGAGGACAGGGACAGAGCTCCTACAATGAGCAGTCCTTC.